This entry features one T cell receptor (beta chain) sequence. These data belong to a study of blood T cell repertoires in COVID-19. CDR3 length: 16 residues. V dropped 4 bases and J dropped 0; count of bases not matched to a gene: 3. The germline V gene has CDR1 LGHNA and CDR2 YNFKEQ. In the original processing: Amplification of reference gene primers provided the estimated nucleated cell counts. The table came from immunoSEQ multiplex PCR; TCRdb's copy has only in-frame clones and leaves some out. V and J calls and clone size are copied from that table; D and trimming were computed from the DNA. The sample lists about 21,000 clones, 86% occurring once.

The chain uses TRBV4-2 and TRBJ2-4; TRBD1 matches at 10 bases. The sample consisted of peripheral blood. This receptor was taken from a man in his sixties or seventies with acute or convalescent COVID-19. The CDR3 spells CASSPGQGEAKNIQYF. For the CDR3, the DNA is TGTGCCAGCAGCCCCGGACAGGGGGAAGCCAAAAACATTCAGTACTTC.